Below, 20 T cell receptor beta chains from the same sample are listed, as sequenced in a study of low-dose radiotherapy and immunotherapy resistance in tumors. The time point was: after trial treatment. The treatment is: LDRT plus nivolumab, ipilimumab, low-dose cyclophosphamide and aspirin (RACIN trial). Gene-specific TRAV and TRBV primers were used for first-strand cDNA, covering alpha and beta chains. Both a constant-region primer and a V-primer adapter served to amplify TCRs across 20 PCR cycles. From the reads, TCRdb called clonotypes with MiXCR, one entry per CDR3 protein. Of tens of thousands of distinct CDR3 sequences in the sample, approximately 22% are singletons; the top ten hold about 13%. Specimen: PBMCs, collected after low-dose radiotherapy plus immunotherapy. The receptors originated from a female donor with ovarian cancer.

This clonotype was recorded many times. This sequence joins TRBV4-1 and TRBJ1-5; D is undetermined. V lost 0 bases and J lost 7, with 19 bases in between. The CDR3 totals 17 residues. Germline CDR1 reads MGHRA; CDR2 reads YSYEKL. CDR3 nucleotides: TGCGCCAGCAGCCAAGATAATCCGACCATTCCCGGCCAGCCCCAGCATTTT. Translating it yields CASSQDNPTIPGQPQHF.

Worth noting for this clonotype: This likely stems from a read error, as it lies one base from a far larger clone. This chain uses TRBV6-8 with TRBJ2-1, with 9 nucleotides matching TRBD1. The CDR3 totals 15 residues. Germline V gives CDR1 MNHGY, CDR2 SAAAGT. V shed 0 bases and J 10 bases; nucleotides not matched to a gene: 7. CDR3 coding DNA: TGTGCCAGCAGTTACTCGGACAGGGGTGCATACGAGCAGTTCTTC. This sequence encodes CASSYSDRGAYEQFF.

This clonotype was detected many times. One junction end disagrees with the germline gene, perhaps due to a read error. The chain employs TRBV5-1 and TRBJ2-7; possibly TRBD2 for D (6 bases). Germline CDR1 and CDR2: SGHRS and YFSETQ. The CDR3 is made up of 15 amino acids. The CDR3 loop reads CASRLGRAGTYEQYF. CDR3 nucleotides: TGCGCCAGCAGGTTGGGTAGGGCGGGAACCTACGAGCAGTACTTC.

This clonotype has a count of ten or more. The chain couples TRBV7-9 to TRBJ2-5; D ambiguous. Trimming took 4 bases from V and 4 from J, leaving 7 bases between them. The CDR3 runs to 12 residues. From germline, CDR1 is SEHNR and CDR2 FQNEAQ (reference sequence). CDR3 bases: TGTGCCAGCAGCTGGTCCGGAGAGACCCAGTACTTC. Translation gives CASSWSGETQYF. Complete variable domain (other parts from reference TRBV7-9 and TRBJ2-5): DTGVSQNPRHKITKRGQNVTFRCDPISEHNRLYWYRQTLGQGPEFLTYFQNEAQLEKSRLLSDRFSAERPKGSFSTLEIQRTEQGDSAMYLCASSWSGETQYFGPGTRLLVL.

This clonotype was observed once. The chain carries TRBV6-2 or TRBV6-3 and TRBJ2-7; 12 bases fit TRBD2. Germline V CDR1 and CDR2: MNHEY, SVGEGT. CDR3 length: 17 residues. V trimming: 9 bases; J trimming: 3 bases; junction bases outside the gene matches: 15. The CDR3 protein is CASSHGGTSGRLYEQYF. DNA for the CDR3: TGTGCCAGTAGTCACGGGGGGACTAGCGGGCGCCTCTACGAGCAGTACTTC.

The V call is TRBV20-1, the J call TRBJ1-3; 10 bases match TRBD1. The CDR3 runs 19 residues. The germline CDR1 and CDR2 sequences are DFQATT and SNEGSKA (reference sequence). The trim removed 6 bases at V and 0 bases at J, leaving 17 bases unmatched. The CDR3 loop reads CSATPSRPDRGVSGNTIYF. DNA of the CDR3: TGCAGTGCCACCCCATCGCGACCGGACAGGGGGGTCTCTGGAAACACCATATATTTT.

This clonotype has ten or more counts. CDR3 protein: CASSITPDRGRSPLHF. The CDR3 coding sequence is TGTGCCAGTAGTATAACCCCGGACAGGGGACGCTCACCCCTCCACTTT. The chain couples TRBV19 to TRBJ1-6; 9 positions match TRBD1. The CDR3 is 16 residues long. V lost 2 bases, J lost 10 bases, and 9 bases stayed unmatched. Germline values: CDR1 LNHDA, CDR2 SQIVND (reference sequence). Filled out from reference TRBV19 and TRBJ1-6, the complete variable domain reads DGGITQSPKYLFRKEGQNVTLSCEQNLNHDAMYWYRQDPGQGLRLIYYSQIVNDFQKGDIAEGYSVSREKKESFPLTVTSAQKNPTAFYLCASSITPDRGRSPLHFGNGTRLTVT.

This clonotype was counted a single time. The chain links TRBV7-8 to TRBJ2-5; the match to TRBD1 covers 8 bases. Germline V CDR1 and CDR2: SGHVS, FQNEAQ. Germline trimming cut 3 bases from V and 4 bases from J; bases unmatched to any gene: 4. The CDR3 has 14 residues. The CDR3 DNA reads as TGTGCCAGCAGCTTTGGACAGGGTGGAGAGACCCAGTACTTC. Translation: CASSFGQGGETQYF.

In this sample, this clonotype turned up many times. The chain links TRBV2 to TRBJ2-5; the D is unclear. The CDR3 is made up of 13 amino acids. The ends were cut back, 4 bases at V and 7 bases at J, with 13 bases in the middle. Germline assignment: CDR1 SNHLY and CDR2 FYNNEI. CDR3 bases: TGTGCCAGCAGTGTGGGTTTACAACGGACCCAGTACTTC. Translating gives CASSVGLQRTQYF.

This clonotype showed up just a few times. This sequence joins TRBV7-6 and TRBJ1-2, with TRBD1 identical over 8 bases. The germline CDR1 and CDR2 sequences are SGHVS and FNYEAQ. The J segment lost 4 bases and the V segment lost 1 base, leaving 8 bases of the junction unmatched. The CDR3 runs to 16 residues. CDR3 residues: CASSLGSAGGSYGYTF. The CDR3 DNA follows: TGTGCCAGCAGCTTAGGCTCGGCAGGGGGCAGCTATGGCTACACCTTC.

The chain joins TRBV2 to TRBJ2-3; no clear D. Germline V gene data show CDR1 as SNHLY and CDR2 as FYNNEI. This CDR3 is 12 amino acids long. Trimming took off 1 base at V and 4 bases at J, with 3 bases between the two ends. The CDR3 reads CASSEVSDTQYF. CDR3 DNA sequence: TGTGCCAGCAGTGAAGTTTCAGATACGCAGTATTTT.

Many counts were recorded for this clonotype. CDR3 in amino acids: CASRPHSGSSYEQYF. As DNA, the CDR3 is TGTGCCAGCAGACCACATAGCGGGAGCTCCTACGAGCAGTACTTC. The J gene is TRBJ2-7, the V gene TRBV11-1; TRBD2 agrees at 9 bases. Germline V CDR1 and CDR2: SGHAT, FQDESV (reference sequence). CDR3 size: 15 residues. With V trimmed by 6 bases and J by 0 bases, 6 bases remained unmatched.

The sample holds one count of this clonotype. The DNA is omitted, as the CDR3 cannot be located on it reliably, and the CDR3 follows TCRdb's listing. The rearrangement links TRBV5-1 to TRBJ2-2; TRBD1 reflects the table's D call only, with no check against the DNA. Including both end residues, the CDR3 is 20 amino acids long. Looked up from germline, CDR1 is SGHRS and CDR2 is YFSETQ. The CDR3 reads CASSLDRNTGELFFFFFFFF.

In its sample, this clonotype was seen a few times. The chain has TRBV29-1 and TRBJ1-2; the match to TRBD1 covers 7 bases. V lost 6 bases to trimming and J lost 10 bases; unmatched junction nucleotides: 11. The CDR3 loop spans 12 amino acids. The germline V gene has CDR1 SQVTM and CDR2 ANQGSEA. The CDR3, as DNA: TGCAGCGTACACCGGACAGGTTCGGACTACACCTTC. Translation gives CSVHRTGSDYTF.

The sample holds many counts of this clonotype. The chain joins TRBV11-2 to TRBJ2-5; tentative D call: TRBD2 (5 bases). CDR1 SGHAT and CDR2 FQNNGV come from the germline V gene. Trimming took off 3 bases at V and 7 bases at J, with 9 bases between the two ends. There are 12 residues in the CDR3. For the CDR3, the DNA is TGTGCCAGCAGCTTGAGCGGTCGGACCCAGTACTTC. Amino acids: CASSLSGRTQYF.

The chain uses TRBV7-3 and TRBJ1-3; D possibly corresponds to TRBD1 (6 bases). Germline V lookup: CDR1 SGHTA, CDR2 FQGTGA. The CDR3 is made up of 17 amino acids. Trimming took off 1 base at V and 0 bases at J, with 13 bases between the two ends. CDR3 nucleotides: TGTGCCAGCAGCTTAAGTCCCGGGACAAGCTCTGGAAACACCATATATTTT. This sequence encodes CASSLSPGTSSGNTIYF.

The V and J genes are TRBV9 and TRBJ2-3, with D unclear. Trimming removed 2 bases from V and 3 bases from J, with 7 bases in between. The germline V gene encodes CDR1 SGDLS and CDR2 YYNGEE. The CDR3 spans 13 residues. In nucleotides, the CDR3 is TGTGCCAGCAGCGTTGGTACAACAGATACGCAGTATTTT. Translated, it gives CASSVGTTDTQYF.

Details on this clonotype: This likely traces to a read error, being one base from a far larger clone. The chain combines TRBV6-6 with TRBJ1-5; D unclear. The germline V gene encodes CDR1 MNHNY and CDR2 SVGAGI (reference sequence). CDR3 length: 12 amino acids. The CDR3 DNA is TGTGCCAGCGGTTACCCCAACGGGCCCCAGCATTTT. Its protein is CASGYPNGPQHF.

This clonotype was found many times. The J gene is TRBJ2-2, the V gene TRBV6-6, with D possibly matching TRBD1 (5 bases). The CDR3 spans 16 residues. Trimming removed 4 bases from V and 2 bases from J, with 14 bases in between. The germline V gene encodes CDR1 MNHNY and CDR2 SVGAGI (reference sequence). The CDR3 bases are TGTGCCAGCAGTTCCAGGACACCAGCTAACACCGGGGAGCTGTTTTTT. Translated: CASSSRTPANTGELFF.

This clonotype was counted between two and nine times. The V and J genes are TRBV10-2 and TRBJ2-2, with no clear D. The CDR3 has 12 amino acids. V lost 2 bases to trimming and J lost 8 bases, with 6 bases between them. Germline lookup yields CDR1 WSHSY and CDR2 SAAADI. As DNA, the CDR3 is TGCGCCAGCAGTGAGGCACGGGGGGAGCTGTTTTTT. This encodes CASSEARGELFF.